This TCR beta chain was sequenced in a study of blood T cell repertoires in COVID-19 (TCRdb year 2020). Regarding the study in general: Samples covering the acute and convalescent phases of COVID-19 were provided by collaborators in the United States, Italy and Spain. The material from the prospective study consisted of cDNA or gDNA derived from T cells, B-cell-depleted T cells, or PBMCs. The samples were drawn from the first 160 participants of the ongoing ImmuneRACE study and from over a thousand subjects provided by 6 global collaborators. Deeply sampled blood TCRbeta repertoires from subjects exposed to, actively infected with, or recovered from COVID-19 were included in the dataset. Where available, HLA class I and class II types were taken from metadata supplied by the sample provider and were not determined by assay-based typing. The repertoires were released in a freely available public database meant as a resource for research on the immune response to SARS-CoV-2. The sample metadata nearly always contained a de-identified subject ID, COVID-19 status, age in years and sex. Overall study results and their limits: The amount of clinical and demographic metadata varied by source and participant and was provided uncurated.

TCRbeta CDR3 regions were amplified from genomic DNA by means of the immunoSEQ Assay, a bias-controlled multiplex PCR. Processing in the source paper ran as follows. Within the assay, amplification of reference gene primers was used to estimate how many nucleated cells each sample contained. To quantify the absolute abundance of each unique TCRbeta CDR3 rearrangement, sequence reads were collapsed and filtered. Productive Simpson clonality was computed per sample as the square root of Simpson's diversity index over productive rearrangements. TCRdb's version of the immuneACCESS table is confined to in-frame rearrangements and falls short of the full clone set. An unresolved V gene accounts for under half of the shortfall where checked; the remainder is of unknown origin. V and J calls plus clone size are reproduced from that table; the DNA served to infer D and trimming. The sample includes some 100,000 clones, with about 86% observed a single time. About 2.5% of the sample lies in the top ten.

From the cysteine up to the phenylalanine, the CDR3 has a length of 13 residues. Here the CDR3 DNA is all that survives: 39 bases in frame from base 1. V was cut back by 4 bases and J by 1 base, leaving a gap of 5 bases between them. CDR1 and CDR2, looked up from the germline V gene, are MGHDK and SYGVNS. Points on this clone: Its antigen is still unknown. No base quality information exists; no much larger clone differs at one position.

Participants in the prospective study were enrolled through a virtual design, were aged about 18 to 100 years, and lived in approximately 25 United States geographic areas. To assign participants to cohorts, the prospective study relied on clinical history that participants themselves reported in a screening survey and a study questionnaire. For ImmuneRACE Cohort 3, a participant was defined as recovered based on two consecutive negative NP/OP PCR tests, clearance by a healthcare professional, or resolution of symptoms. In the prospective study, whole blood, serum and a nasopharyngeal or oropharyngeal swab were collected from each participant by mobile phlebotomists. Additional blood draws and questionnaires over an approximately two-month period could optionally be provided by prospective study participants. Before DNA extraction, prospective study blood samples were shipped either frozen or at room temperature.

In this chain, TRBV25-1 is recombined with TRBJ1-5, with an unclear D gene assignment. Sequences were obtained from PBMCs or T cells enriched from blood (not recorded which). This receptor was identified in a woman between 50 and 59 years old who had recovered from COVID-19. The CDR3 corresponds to CASSASSNQPQHF. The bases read TGTGCCAGCAGTGCCTCGAGCAATCAGCCCCAGCATTTT.